This entry lists 27 T cell receptor beta chains sequenced from one sample in a study of CD8+ T cells in alopecia areata. RNA was isolated and reverse transcribed to cDNA, the sequencing template. Some clones are missing from TCRdb's copy, which holds only in-frame ones; the method was immunoSEQ multiplex PCR. The sample shows under 200,000 clones, approximately 62% of them seen only once. Described treatment: oral pan-JAK inhibitor, 5-10 mg twice daily. This specimen was CD4+ T cells sorted from blood, taken at week 24, from a patient treated with tofacitinib. The receptors were sampled from a human donor with alopecia areata.

The sample holds a few counts of this clone. The chain carries TRBV29-1 and TRBJ2-5; D is perhaps TRBD2 (6 bases). Germline V gene lookup returns CDR1 SQVTM and CDR2 ANQGSEA. This CDR3 contains 14 residues. The germline V and J ends were trimmed by 7 bases and 5 bases, with 20 bases remaining between them. CDR3 amino acids: CSARGRGNGETQYF. The CDR3 bases are TGCAGCGCCCGTGGGCGGGGTAATGGGGAGACCCAGTACTTC. Together with reference TRBV29-1 and TRBJ2-5, the CDR3 gives the full variable domain: SAVISQKPSRDICQRGTSLTIQCQVDSQVTMMFWYRQQPGQSLTLIATANQGSEATYESGFVIDKFPISRPNLTFSTLTVSNMSPEDSSIYLCSARGRGNGETQYFGPGTRLLVL.

This rearrangement joins TRBV27 to TRBJ2-2; a weak D match, TRBD2 (6 bases). V was clipped by 2 bases and J by 0 bases, with 13 bases between them. This CDR3 spans 17 amino acids. The germline CDR1 and CDR2 sequences are MNHEY and SMNVEV (reference sequence). CDR3 loop: CASSLLGSGANTGELFF. Written as DNA, the CDR3 is TGTGCCAGCAGTTTACTGGGTAGCGGCGCGAACACCGGGGAGCTGTTTTTT.

This clone has a handful of counts. The chain carries TRBV19 and TRBJ1-5; D perhaps matches TRBD1 (5 bases). The V end was cut by 3 bases, the J end by 5 bases, with 17 bases between. In germline, CDR1 is LNHDA, CDR2 SQIVND (reference sequence). This CDR3 has 16 residues. CDR3 region: CASSIRSPGRDQPQHF. In nucleotides, the CDR3 is TGTGCCAGTAGTATCAGGAGCCCGGGACGAGATCAGCCCCAGCATTTT.

This clone appeared once. V gene TRBV29-1 combines with J gene TRBJ2-7; D is unclear. V lost 4 bases to trimming and J lost 2 bases, with 9 bases between them. This CDR3 contains 12 residues. Per germline, CDR1 SQVTM and CDR2 ANQGSEA. The DNA for the CDR3 is TGCAGCGTTGGGTCCCAAACCTACGAGCAGTACTTC. Translation gives CSVGSQTYEQYF.

This chain joins TRBV4-1 and TRBJ2-7; D uncertain. Germline V lookup: CDR1 MGHRA, CDR2 YSYEKL. CDR3 length: 13 residues. V dropped 3 bases and J dropped 3 bases, with 9 bases sitting between them. CDR3 sequence reads: CASSHNGGYEQYF. CDR3 coding DNA: TGCGCCAGCAGCCACAACGGCGGCTACGAGCAGTACTTC.

DNA for the CDR3: TGTGCTAGTGGTTTGGTACACGGGCCTCTCTCTGGGGCCAACGTCCTGACTTTC. The encoded protein is CASGLVHGPLSGANVLTF. This chain uses TRBV12-5 with TRBJ2-6; D gene unclear. Per germline, CDR1 LGHNT and CDR2 FRNRAP. CDR3 length: 18 amino acids. V was clipped by 0 bases and J by 0 bases, with 12 bases between them.

The CDR3 DNA reads TGCGCCAGCACGGGGGTCAGCACAGATACGCAGTATTTT. Translating gives CASTGVSTDTQYF. The rearrangement uses TRBV5-1 and TRBJ2-3, with D possibly being TRBD2 (6 bases). Trimming shortened V by 6 bases and J by 0 bases, and 8 bases separated the two germline ends. The CDR3 sequence is 13 residues long. Germline V gene sequence: CDR1 SGHRS, CDR2 YFSETQ.

This sequence joins TRBV5-4 and TRBJ2-7; the match to TRBD1 covers 8 bases. Germline CDR1 is SGHNT and CDR2 is YYREEE (reference sequence). The CDR3 has 15 residues. J gave up 1 base and V 6 bases, and 9 bases lay outside the gene matches. The CDR3 nucleotides are TGTGCCAGCAACGTAGGACAGGGTGGTTCCTACGAGCAGTACTTC. Translation: CASNVGQGGSYEQYF.

The chain couples TRBV5-1 to TRBJ2-5, with a possible D match to TRBD1 (6 bases). With 4 bases removed from V and 0 bases from J, the gap between germline ends came to 13 bases. The germline gives CDR1 SGHRS, CDR2 YFSETQ. The CDR3 covers 15 residues. The CDR3 sequence is CASSQQTGYQETQYF. The DNA for the CDR3 is TGCGCCAGCAGCCAACAAACAGGGTACCAAGAGACCCAGTACTTC.

V gene TRBV29-1 combines with J gene TRBJ1-2, with D possibly matching TRBD1 (5 bases). This CDR3 has 12 residues. V lost 3 bases and J lost 7, with 12 bases in between. Germline lookup yields CDR1 SQVTM and CDR2 ANQGSEA. The CDR3 DNA sequence: TGCAGCGTTGACAAAGGGGTCGGTGGCTACACCTTC. This translates into CSVDKGVGGYTF.

J is TRBJ1-1 and V is TRBV30; 9 bases are a match to TRBD1. V gave up 4 bases and J gave up 12 bases; unmatched junction bases: 9. CDR1 GTSNPN and CDR2 SVGIG come from the germline V gene (reference sequence). This CDR3 spans 12 amino acids. The CDR3 nucleotides are TGTGCCTGGACCCCGGGACAGGGTCCGTCTTTCTTT. This gives the protein CAWTPGQGPSFF.

The rearrangement joins TRBV25-1 to TRBJ2-1; maybe TRBD2 (6 bases). CDR1 is MGHDK, CDR2 SYGVNS, per germline. Between the trimmed V and J ends, which lost 4 bases and 3 bases, there was a span of 10 bases. The CDR3 is 14 amino acids. The CDR3 is CASSGRGGYNEQFF. Written as DNA, the CDR3 is TGTGCCAGCAGTGGGAGGGGTGGCTACAATGAGCAGTTCTTC. The complete variable domain, with remaining parts taken from reference TRBV25-1 and TRBJ2-1, reads EADIYQTPRYLVIGTGKKITLECSQTMGHDKMYWYQQDPGMELHLIHYSYGVNSTEKGDLSSESTVSRIRTEHFPLTLESARPSHTSQYLCASSGRGGYNEQFFGPGTRLTVL.

Only a few counts were recorded for this clone. The CDR3 nucleotides are TGTGCCAGCAGCTTAGAACCCGTGGGCGAGCAGTACTTC. Its protein product is CASSLEPVGEQYF. The rearrangement uses TRBV7-3 and TRBJ2-7; no firm D call. CDR3 size: 13 residues. The V and J ends lost 2 bases and 6 bases respectively, with 11 bases between them. CDR1 and CDR2 from the germline V gene are SGHTA and FQGTGA.

This clone appeared many times. This rearrangement joins TRBV5-1 to TRBJ1-6; a weak D match, TRBD1 (5 bases). V lost 9 bases and J lost 0, with 16 bases in between. This CDR3 spans 16 amino acids. Germline-derived CDR1 and CDR2 are SGHRS and YFSETQ. CDR3 protein: CAIEFGQSSYNSPLHF. The CDR3 DNA reads as TGCGCCATTGAATTCGGACAAAGCTCCTATAATTCACCCCTCCACTTT.

This chain connects TRBV4-2 to TRBJ1-1; no definite D call. Deletions cut 1 base from V and 11 bases from J, with 17 bases between. Germline CDR1 reads LGHNA; CDR2 reads YNFKEQ. The CDR3 extends over 14 amino acids. As DNA, the CDR3 is TGTGCCAGCAGCCAAGTCGAGCGGAACATAAACGCTTTCTTT. This translates into CASSQVERNINAFF.

This chain uses TRBV4-2 with TRBJ2-3, with TRBD2 identical over 8 bases. V lost 4 bases and J lost 2; bases outside the gene matches: 11. This CDR3 comprises 17 residues. Germline V gene sequence: CDR1 LGHNA, CDR2 YNFKEQ. This chain's CDR3 is CASSPRVVAGFTDTQYF. The CDR3 DNA is TGTGCCAGCAGCCCCCGAGTGGTAGCGGGGTTCACAGATACGCAGTATTTT.

The chain is built from TRBV29-1 and TRBJ2-2; maybe TRBD2 (7 bases). This CDR3 has 16 residues. Germline loops: CDR1 SQVTM, CDR2 ANQGSEA. Trimming took off 5 bases at V and 3 bases at J, with 19 bases between the two ends. In DNA, the CDR3 is TGCAGCGTTCCCCGGGGGGCGGGGGTCGACACCGGGGAGCTGTTTTTT. Its translation is CSVPRGAGVDTGELFF.

This sequence joins TRBV4-1 and TRBJ1-6; 7 nucleotides agree with TRBD1. Germline V gene sequence: CDR1 MGHRA, CDR2 YSYEKL. The CDR3 length is 16 residues. Trimming removed 5 bases from V and 7 bases from J; junction bases left unmatched: 11. CDR3 sequence (DNA): TGCGCCAGCAGCTTTCAGGGGGAATTGGGCAATTCACCCCTCCACTTT. Protein: CASSFQGELGNSPLHF.

V is TRBV27 and J is TRBJ2-2; TRBD2 matches at 11 bases. Trimming at V came to 2 bases and at J to 4 bases, leaving 6 bases not matched to a gene. The CDR3 is 17 amino acids. Germline V gives CDR1 MNHEY, CDR2 SMNVEV (reference sequence). CDR3 DNA: TGTGCCAGCAGTTTAATAGCGGGGGGGCTAGGCACCGGGGAGCTGTTTTTT. The encoded protein is CASSLIAGGLGTGELFF.

This chain links TRBV29-1 with TRBJ1-2, with 8 positions matching TRBD1. The J segment lost 7 bases and the V segment lost 5 bases, leaving 6 bases of the junction unmatched. Germline-derived CDR1 and CDR2 are SQVTM and ANQGSEA. The CDR3 is made up of 12 amino acids. In DNA, the CDR3 is TGCAGCGTTCGAGGACAGGGTGGTGGCTACACCTTC. Amino acid sequence: CSVRGQGGGYTF.

This clone occurred a few times. V and J are TRBV30 and TRBJ2-1; TRBD1 matches 9 bases. Germline trimming cut 1 base from V and 6 bases from J; bases unmatched to any gene: 7. CDR1 GTSNPN and CDR2 SVGIG come from the germline V gene (reference sequence). The CDR3 consists of 15 residues. CDR3 nucleotide sequence: TGTGCCTGGAGTGCCGGGGACAGGGCTACCAATGAGCAGTTCTTC. This gives the protein CAWSAGDRATNEQFF.

On this clone: The sample contains more than one DNA sequence encoding this CDR3. The chain uses TRBV29-1 and TRBJ1-2, with D unclear. The germline V and J ends were trimmed by 6 bases and 4 bases, with 9 bases remaining between them. Germline CDR1 reads SQVTM; CDR2 reads ANQGSEA. This CDR3 has 11 residues. CDR3 DNA sequence: TGCAGCGTGGAGGGAGGCTATGGCTACACCTTC. Protein product: CSVEGGYGYTF.

The genes are TRBV7-2 and TRBJ2-5; a weak D match, TRBD2 (6 bases). The CDR3 extends over 16 amino acids. From germline, CDR1 is SGHTA and CDR2 FQGNSA. Trimming removed 3 bases at V and 5 bases at J, with 19 bases between. The CDR3, as DNA: TGTGCCAGCAGCTTCGACCCTGCGGGATCCCACGAGACCCAGTACTTC. Amino acids: CASSFDPAGSHETQYF.

The rearrangement links TRBV29-1 to TRBJ1-6; weak D call: TRBD1 (5 bases). This CDR3 is built from 16 residues. Trimming cost V 3 bases and J 0 bases, with 12 bases left between them. The germline gives CDR1 SQVTM, CDR2 ANQGSEA. CDR3 loop: CSVEWTPSSYNSPLHF. In DNA, the CDR3 is TGCAGCGTTGAGTGGACACCGAGCTCCTATAATTCACCCCTCCACTTT.

This chain uses TRBV29-1 with TRBJ1-2; the D gene is possibly TRBD1 (6 bases). Trimming took 5 bases from V and 4 from J, leaving 11 bases between them. This CDR3 region has 12 residues. Germline V CDR1 and CDR2: SQVTM, ANQGSEA. CDR3 coding DNA: TGCAGCGTTCTCACAGGGAGCTATGGCTACACCTTC. Its protein is CSVLTGSYGYTF.

V gene TRBV11-2 combines with J gene TRBJ2-5, with no clear D. The CDR3 totals 13 residues. Trimming stripped 3 bases from V and 5 bases from J, with 10 bases between. Germline V gene lookup returns CDR1 SGHAT and CDR2 FQNNGV. Written as DNA, the CDR3 is TGTGCCAGCAGCTTGTCGCCCCCGGAGACCCAGTACTTC. This codes for CASSLSPPETQYF.

The chain links TRBV29-1 to TRBJ2-1, with 8 positions matching TRBD2. With 3 bases clipped from V and 8 bases from J, the junction kept 9 bases outside the gene matches. Germline V gene data show CDR1 as SQVTM and CDR2 as ANQGSEA. The length of the CDR3 is 14 residues. CDR3 sequence (DNA): TGCAGCGTTGACGGCGGGGGGCTACTCGATGAGCAGTTCTTC. This translates into CSVDGGGLLDEQFF.